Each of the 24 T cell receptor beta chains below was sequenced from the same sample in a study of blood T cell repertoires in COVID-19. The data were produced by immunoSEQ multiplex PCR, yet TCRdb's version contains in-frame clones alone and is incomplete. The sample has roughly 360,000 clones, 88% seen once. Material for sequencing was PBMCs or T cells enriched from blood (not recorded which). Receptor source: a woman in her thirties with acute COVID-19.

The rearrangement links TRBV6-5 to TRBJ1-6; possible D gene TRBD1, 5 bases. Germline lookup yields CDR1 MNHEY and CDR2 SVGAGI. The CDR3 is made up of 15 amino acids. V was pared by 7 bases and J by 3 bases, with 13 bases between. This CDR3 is CASMRDRNYNSPLHF. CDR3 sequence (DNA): TGTGCCAGCATGAGAGACAGAAACTATAATTCACCCCTCCACTTT.

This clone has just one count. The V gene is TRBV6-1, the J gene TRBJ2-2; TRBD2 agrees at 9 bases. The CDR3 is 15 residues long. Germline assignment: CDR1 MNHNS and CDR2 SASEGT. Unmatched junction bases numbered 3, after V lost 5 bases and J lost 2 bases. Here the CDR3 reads CASSLAGANTGELFF. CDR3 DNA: TGTGCCAGCAGTTTAGCGGGGGCCAACACCGGGGAGCTGTTTTTT.

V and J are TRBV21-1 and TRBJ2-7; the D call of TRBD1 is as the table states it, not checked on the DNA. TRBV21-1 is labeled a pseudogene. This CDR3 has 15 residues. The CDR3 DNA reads TGTGCCAGCAGTTCCCCACCGGGACAGGGCTACGAGCAGTACTTC. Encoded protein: CASSSPPGQGYEQYF.

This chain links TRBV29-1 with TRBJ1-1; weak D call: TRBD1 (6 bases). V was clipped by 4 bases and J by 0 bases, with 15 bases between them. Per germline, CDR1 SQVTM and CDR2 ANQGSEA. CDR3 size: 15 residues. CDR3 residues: CSVGGGERVNTEAFF. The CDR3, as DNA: TGCAGCGTTGGAGGGGGTGAGCGAGTGAACACTGAAGCTTTCTTT.

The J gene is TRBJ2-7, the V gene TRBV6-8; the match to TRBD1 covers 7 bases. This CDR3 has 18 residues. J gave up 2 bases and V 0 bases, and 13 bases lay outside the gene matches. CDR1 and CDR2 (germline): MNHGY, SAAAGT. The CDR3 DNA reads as TGTGCCAGCAGTTACTCGAAACAGGGGTCTGAACTGCCCTACGAGCAGTACTTC. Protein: CASSYSKQGSELPYEQYF.

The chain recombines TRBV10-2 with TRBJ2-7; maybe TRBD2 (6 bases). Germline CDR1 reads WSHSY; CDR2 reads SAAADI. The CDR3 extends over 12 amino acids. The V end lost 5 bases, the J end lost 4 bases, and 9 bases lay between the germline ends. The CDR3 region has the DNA TGCGCCAGCAGTATTGGGACTTACGAGCAGTACTTC. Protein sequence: CASSIGTYEQYF.

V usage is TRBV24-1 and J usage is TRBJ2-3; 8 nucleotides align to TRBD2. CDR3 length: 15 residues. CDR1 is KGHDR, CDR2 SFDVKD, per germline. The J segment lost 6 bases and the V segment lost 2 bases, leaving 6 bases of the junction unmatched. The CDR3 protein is CATSDSGRGDDTQYF. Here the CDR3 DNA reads TGTGCCACCAGTGATTCCGGGCGGGGGGACGATACGCAGTATTTT.

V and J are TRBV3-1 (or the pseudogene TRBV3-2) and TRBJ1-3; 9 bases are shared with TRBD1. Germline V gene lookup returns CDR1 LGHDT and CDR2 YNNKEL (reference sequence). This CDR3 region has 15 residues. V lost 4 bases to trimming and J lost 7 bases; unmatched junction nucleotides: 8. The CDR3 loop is CASSRDRVLQNTIYF. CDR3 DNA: TGTGCCAGCAGCCGGGACAGGGTTTTACAGAACACCATATATTTT.

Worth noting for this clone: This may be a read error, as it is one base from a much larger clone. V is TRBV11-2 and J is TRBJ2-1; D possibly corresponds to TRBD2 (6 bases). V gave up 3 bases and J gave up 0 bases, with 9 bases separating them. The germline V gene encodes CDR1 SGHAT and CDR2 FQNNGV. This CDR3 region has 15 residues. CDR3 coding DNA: TGTGCCAGCAGCTTTGGGAGGAGCTCCTACAATGAGCAGTTCTTC. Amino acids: CASSFGRSSYNEQFF.

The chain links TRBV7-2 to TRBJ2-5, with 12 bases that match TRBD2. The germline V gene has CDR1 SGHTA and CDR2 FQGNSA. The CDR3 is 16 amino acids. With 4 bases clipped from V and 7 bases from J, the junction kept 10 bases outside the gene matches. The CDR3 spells CASSSTSGGPRGTQYF. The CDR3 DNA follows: TGTGCCAGCAGCTCGACTAGCGGGGGCCCTCGGGGGACCCAGTACTTC. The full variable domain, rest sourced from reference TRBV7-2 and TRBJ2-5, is GAGVSQSPSNKVTEKGKDVELRCDPISGHTALYWYRQSLGQGLEFLIYFQGNSAPDKSGLPSDRFSAERTGGSVSTLTIQRTQQEDSAVYLCASSSTSGGPRGTQYFGPGTRLLVL.

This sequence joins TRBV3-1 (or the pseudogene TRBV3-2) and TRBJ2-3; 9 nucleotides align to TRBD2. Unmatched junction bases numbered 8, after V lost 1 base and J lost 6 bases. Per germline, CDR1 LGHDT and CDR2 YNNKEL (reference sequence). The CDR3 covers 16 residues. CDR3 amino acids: CASSQGGGAIGDTQYF. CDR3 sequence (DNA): TGTGCCAGCAGCCAAGGCGGGGGGGCCATAGGTGATACGCAGTATTTT.

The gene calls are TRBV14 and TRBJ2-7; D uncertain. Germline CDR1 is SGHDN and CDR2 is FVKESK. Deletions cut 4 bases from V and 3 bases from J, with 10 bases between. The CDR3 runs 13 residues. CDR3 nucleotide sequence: TGTGCCAGCAGCCGGGCAGCCTACTACGAGCAGTACTTC. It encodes CASSRAAYYEQYF.

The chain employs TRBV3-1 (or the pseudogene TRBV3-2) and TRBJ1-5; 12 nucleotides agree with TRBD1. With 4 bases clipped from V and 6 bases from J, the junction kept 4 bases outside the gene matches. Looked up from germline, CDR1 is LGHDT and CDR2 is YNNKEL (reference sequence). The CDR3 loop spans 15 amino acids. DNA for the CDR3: TGTGCCAGCAGCCCGGGACAGGGGGCCGTTCAGCCCCAGCATTTT. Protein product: CASSPGQGAVQPQHF.

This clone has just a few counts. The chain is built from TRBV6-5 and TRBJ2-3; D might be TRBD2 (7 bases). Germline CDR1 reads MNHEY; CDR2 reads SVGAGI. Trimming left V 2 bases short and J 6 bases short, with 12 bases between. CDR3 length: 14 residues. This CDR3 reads CASSYGGAIDTQYF. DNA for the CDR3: TGTGCCAGCAGTTACGGGGGGGCGATCGATACGCAGTATTTT.

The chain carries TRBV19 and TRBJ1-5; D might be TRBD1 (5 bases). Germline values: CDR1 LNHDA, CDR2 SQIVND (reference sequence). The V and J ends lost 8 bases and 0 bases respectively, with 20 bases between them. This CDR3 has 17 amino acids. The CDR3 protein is CASGGVGSSPSNQPQHF. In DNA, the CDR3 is TGTGCCAGTGGGGGGGTAGGTTCATCCCCTAGCAATCAGCCCCAGCATTTT.

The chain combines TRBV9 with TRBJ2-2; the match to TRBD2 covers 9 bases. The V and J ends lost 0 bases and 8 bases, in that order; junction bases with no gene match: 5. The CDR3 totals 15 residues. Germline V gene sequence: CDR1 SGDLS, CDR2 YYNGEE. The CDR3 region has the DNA TGTGCCAGCAGCGTAGTGGGACTAGCAACTGGGGAGCTGTTTTTT. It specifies CASSVVGLATGELFF.

The CDR3 loop reads CASSLSFSSGANVLTF. The CDR3 DNA is TGTGCCAGCAGTCTTTCCTTCAGCTCTGGGGCCAACGTCCTGACTTTC. The genes are TRBV7-6 and TRBJ2-6; D ambiguous. In germline, CDR1 is SGHVS, CDR2 FNYEAQ. The CDR3 is made up of 16 amino acids. The V and J ends lost 6 bases and 0 bases respectively, with 12 bases between them.

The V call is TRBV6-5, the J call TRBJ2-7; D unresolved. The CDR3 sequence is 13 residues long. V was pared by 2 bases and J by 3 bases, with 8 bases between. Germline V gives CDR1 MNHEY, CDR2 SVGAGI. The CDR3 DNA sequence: TGTGCCAGCAGTTACGGGCAGTACTACGAGCAGTACTTC. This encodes CASSYGQYYEQYF.

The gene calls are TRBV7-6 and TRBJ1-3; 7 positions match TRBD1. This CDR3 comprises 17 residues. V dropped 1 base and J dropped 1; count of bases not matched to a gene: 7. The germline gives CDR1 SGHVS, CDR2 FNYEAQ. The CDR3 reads CASSLEQGVISGNTIYF. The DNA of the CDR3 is TGTGCCAGCAGCTTAGAGCAGGGGGTCATATCTGGAAACACCATATATTTT.

CDR3: CASSSKSEQFF. CDR3 DNA sequence: TGTGCCAGCAGTTCGAAGAGTGAGCAGTTCTTC. This chain links TRBV6-5 with TRBJ2-1; D is unclear. V lost 4 bases, J lost 9 bases, and 7 bases lay in between. Germline V gives CDR1 MNHEY, CDR2 SVGAGI. CDR3 length: 11 amino acids.

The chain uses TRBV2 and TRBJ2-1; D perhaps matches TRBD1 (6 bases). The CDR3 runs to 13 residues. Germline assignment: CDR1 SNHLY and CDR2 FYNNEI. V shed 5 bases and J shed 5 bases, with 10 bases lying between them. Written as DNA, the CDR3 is TGTGCCAGCAGTTGGGACACTAACAATGAGCAGTTCTTC. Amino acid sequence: CASSWDTNNEQFF.

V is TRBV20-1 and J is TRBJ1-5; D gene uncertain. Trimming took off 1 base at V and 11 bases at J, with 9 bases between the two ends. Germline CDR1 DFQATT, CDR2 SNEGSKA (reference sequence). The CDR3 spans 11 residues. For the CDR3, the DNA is TGCAGTGCTAGAGTTTCGAGAGCCCAGCATTTT. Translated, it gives CSARVSRAQHF.

CDR3 residues: CATSDPINGVGRGGYTF. The CDR3 nucleotides are TGTGCCACCAGTGATCCCATTAATGGGGTCGGCAGGGGTGGCTACACCTTC. The V gene is TRBV24-1, the J gene TRBJ1-2; maybe TRBD1 (6 bases). Trimming pared 3 bases from V and 7 bases from J, leaving 23 bases between. Germline V CDR1 and CDR2: KGHDR, SFDVKD. The CDR3 runs to 17 residues.

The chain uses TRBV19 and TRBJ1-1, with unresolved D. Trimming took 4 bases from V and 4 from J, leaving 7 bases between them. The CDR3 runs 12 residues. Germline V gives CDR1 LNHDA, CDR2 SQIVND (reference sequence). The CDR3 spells CASSRRSTEAFF. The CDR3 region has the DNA TGTGCCAGTAGTAGGAGGAGCACTGAAGCTTTCTTT.